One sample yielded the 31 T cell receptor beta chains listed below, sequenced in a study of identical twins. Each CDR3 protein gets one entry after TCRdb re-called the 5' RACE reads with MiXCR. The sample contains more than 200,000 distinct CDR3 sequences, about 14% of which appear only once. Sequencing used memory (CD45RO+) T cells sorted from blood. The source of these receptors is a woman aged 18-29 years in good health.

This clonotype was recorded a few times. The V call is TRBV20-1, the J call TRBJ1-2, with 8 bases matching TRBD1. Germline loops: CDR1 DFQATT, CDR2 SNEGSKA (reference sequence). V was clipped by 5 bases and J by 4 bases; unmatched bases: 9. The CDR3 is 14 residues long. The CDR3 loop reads CSAQHATGAYGYTF. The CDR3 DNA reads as TGCAGTGCTCAACACGCGACAGGGGCCTATGGCTACACCTTC.

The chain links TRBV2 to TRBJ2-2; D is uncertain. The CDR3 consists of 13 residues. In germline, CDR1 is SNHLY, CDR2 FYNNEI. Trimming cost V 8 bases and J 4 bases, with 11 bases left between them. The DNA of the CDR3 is TGTGCCAGCGGTGGTTTCACCACCGGGGAGCTGTTTTTT. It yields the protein CASGGFTTGELFF.

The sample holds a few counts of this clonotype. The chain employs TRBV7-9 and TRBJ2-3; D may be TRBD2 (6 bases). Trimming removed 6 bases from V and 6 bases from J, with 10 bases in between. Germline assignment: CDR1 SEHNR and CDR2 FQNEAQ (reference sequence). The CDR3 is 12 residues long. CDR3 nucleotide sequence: TGTGCCAGCAGGAAGGAGGGGGATACGCAGTATTTT. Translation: CASRKEGDTQYF.

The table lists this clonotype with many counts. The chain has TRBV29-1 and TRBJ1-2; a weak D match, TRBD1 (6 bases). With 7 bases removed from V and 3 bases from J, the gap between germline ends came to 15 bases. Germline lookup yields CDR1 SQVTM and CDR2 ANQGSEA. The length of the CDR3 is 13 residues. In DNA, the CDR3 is TGCAGCGCCCTAGGGGGGGCGGACTATGGCTACACCTTC. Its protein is CSALGGADYGYTF.

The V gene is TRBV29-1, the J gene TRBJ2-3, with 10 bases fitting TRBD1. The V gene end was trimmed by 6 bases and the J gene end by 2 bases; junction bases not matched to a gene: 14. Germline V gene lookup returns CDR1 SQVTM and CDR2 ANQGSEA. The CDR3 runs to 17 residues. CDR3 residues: CSVHGQGGTIFTDTQYF. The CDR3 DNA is TGCAGCGTCCACGGACAGGGGGGAACTATTTTCACAGATACGCAGTATTTT.

The CDR3 protein is CASSWNGPSNSPLHF. CDR3 bases: TGTGCCAGCAGCTGGAATGGACCGAGTAATTCACCCCTCCACTTT. The V call is TRBV7-2, the J call TRBJ1-6; D not certain. CDR3 length equals 15 residues. The germline CDR1 and CDR2 sequences are SGHTA and FQGNSA. V was shortened by 4 bases and J by 6 bases, with 13 bases between the two germline ends.

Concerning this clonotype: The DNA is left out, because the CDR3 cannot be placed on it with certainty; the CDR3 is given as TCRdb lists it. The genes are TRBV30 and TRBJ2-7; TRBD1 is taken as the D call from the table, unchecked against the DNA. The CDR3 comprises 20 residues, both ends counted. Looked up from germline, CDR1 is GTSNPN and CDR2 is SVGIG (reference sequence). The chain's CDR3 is CAWSDRTSTSSTSGRARPYF.

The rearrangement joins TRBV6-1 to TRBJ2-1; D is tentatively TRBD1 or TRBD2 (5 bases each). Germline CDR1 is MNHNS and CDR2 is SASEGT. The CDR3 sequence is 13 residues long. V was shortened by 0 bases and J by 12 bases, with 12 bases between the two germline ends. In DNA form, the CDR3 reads TGTGCCAGCAGTGAAGCTTCAGAGAGGGGGCAGTTCTTC. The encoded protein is CASSEASERGQFF.

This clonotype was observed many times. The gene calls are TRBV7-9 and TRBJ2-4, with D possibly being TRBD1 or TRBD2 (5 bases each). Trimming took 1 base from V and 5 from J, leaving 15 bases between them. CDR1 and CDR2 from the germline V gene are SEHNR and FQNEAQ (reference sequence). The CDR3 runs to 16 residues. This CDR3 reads CASSLDPGRNENIQYF. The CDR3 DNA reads TGTGCCAGCAGCTTAGATCCGGGGCGTAATGAAAACATTCAGTACTTC.

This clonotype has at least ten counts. In nucleotides, the CDR3 is TGCAGTGCTAGAGCTGCCTCCTTACAGGGCCGTCTATCGTCCGAGCAGTACTTC. Protein product: CSARAASLQGRLSSEQYF. V is TRBV20-1 and J is TRBJ2-7; D is possibly TRBD1 (6 bases). V was cut by 1 base and J by 6 bases, with 28 bases left in between. The CDR3 length is 18 residues. From germline, CDR1 is DFQATT and CDR2 SNEGSKA (reference sequence).

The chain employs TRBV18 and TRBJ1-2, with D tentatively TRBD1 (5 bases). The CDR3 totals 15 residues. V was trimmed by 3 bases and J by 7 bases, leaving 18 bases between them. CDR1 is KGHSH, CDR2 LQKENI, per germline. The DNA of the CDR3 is TGTGCCAGCTCACCCCAAAACGGGGGAGAAGGTGGCTACACCTTC. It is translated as CASSPQNGGEGGYTF.

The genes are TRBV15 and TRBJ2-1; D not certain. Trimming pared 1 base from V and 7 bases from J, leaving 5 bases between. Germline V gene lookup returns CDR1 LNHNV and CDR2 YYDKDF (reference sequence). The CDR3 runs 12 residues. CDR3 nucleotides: TGTGCCACCAGCAGAGTACAGAATGAGCAGTTCTTC. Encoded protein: CATSRVQNEQFF.

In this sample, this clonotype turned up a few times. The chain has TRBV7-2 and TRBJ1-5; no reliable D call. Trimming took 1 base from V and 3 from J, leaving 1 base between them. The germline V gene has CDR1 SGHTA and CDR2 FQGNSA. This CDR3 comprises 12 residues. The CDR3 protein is CASSLVNQPQHF. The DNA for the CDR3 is TGTGCCAGCAGCTTAGTCAATCAGCCCCAGCATTTT.

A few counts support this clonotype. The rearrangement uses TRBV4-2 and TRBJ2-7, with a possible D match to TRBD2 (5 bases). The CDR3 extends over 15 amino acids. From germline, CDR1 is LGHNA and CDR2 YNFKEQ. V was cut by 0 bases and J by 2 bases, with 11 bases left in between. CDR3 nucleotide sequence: TGTGCCAGCAGCCAAGATCGAGGGAGCGCCTACGAGCAGTACTTC. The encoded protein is CASSQDRGSAYEQYF.

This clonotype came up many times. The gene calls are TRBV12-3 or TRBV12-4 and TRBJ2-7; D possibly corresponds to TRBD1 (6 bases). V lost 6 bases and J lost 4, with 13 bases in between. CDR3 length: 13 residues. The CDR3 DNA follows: TGTGCCAGCAGGTCCCGACAGGTTTACGAGCAGTACTTC. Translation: CASRSRQVYEQYF.

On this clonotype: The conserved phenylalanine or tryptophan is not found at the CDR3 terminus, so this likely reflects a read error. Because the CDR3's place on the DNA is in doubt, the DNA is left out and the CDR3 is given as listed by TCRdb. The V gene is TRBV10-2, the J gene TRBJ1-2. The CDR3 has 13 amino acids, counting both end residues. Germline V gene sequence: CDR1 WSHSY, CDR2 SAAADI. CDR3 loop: CFSSLGDTKKVSL.

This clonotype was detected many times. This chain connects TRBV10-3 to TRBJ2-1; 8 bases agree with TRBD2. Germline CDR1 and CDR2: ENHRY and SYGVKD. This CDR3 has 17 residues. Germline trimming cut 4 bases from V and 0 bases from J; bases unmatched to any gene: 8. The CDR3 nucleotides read TGTGCCATCAGTGCCCATAGCGGGGCCCGCTCCTACAATGAGCAGTTCTTC. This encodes CAISAHSGARSYNEQFF.

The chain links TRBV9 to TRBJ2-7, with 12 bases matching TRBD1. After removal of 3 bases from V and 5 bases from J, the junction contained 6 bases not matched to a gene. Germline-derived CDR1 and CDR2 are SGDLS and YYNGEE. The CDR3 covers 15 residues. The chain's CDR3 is CASSGGTGGRDEQYF. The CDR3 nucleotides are TGTGCCAGCAGCGGAGGGACAGGGGGCCGCGACGAGCAGTACTTC.

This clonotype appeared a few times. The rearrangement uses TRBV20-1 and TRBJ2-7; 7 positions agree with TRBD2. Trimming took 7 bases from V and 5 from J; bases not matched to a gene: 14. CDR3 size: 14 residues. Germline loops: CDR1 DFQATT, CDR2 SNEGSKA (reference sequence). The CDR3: CSVPRGGSFHEQYF. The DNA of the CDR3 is TGCAGTGTCCCGCGGGGCGGGAGCTTCCACGAGCAGTACTTC.

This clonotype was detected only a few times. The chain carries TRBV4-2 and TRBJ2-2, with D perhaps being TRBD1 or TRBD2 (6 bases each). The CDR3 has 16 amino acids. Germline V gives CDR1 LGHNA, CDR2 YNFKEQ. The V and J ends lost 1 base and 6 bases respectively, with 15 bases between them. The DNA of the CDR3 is TGTGCCAGCAGCCAAGTAACGGGGGCAGGGGCCGGGGAGCTGTTTTTT. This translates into CASSQVTGAGAGELFF.

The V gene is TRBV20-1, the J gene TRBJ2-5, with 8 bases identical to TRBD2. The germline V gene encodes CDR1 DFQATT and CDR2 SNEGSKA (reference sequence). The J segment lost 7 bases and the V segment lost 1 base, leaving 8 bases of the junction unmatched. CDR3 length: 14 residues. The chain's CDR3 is CSARAGTRSGTQYF. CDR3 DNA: TGCAGTGCTAGAGCCGGGACTAGGAGCGGGACCCAGTACTTC.

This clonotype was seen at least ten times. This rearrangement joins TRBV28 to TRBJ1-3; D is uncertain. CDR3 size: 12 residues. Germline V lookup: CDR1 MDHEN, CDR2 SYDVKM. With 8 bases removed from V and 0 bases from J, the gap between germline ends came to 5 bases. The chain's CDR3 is CASCRSGNTIYF. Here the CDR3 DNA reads TGTGCCAGCTGTCGCTCTGGAAACACCATATATTTT.

The CDR3 region is CSATTSNYNEQFF. As DNA, the CDR3 is TGCAGTGCCACGACTAGCAACTACAATGAGCAGTTCTTC. The chain is built from TRBV20-1 and TRBJ2-1, with 7 bases fitting TRBD2. V trimming: 6 bases; J trimming: 3 bases; junction bases outside the gene matches: 5. The CDR3 consists of 13 residues. CDR1 and CDR2 (germline): DFQATT, SNEGSKA (reference sequence).

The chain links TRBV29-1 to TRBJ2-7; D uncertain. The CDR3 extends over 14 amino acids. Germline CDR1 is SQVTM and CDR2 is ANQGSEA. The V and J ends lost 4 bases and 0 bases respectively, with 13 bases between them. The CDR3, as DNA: TGCAGCGTTGGAGACCCGTTTAGCTCCTACGAGCAGTACTTC. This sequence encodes CSVGDPFSSYEQYF.

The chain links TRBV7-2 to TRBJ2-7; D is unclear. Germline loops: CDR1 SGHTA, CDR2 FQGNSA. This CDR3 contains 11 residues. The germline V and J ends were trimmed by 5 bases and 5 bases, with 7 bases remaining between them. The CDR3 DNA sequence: TGTGCCAGCAGCCCCCATCACGAGCAGTACTTC. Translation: CASSPHHEQYF.

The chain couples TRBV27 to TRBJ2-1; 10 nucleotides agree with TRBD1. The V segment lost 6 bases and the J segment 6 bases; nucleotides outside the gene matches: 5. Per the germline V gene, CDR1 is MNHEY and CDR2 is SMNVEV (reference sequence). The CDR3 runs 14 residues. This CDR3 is CASRRDRGTNEQFF. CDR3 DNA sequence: TGTGCCAGCAGGAGGGACAGGGGTACCAATGAGCAGTTCTTC.

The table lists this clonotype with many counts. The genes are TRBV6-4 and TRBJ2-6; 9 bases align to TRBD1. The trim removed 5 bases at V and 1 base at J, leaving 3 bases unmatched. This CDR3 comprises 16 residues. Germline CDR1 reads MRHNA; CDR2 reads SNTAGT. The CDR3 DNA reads TGTGCCAGCAGTACCGGGACAGGGTCTGGGGCCAACGTCCTGACTTTC. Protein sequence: CASSTGTGSGANVLTF.

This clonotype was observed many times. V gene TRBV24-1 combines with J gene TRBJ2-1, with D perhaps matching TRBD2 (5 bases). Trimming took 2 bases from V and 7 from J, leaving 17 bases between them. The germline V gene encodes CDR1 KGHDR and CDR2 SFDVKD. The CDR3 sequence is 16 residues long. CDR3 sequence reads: CATSDSAGLDRNEQFF. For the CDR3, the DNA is TGTGCCACCAGTGATTCGGCGGGCCTCGATAGGAATGAGCAGTTCTTC.

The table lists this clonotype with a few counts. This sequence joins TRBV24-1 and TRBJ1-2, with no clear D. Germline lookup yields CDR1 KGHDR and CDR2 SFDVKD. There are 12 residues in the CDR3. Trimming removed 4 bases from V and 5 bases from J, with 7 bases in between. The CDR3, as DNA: TGTGCCACCAGTGAGGAGGGTTATGGCTACACCTTC. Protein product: CATSEEGYGYTF.

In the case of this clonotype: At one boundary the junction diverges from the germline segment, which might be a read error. CDR3 in DNA: TGTGCCATCAGCTTGACAAGCACAGATACGCAGTATTTT. Residues: CAISLTSTDTQYF. The chain joins TRBV5-6 to TRBJ2-3; no clear D gene. Per the germline V gene, CDR1 is SGHDT and CDR2 is YYEEEE. This CDR3 has 13 residues.

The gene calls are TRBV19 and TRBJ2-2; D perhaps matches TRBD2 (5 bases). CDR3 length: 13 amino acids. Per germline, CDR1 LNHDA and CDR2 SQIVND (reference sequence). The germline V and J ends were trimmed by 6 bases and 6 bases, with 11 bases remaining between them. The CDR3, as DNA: TGTGCCAGTAGGTCGAGGGTGGCCGGGGAGCTGTTTTTT. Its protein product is CASRSRVAGELFF.